This TCR beta chain was found in a study of blood T cell repertoires in COVID-19. Overall study context: The study drew acute and convalescent COVID-19 samples from the United States, Italy and Spain.

The CDR3 has 13 amino acids. Trimming removed 5 bases at V and 7 bases at J, with 12 bases between. In the original analysis: Counts of nucleated cells, estimated from reference gene primer amplification, were obtained. Sequencing used immunoSEQ multiplex PCR; TCRdb keeps in-frame clones, though not all of them. From that table come the V and J calls and clone size; the DNA was used to work out D and trimming. The sample lists over 250,000 clones, roughly 88% occurring once. The sequenced sample was peripheral blood. The TCR comes from a woman younger than 45 with acute or convalescent COVID-19. The V gene is TRBV12-3 or TRBV12-4, the J gene TRBJ2-1; D call uncertain. The CDR3 region is CASSRPNTNEQFF. The DNA for the CDR3 is TGTGCCAGCAGTCGCCCGAATACTAATGAGCAGTTCTTC.